The 9 T cell receptor beta chains below come from one sample, sequenced in a study of blood T cell repertoires in COVID-19. The method was immunoSEQ multiplex PCR; TCRdb's version includes in-frame clones alone and lacks a portion of them. The table includes more than 350,000 clones, around 87% detected once. Sequencing was performed on peripheral blood. The receptors come from a woman aged 25 to 45 with COVID-19, enrolled during active disease.

The chain links TRBV30 to TRBJ1-4, with no clear D. Trimming took off 2 bases at V and 8 bases at J, with 9 bases between the two ends. This CDR3 is 12 amino acids long. CDR1 GTSNPN and CDR2 SVGIG come from the germline V gene (reference sequence). In nucleotides, the CDR3 is TGTGCCTGGAGTCTAGGCCCCGAAAAACTGTTTTTT. This encodes CAWSLGPEKLFF.

The chain carries TRBV30 and TRBJ2-1; 7 nucleotides align to TRBD2. There are 14 residues in the CDR3. Per germline, CDR1 GTSNPN and CDR2 SVGIG (reference sequence). V lost 1 base, J lost 4 bases, and 4 bases stayed unmatched. The CDR3 spells CAWSGGRAYNEQFF. The CDR3 DNA reads TGTGCCTGGAGTGGGGGGAGGGCGTACAATGAGCAGTTCTTC.

The chain couples TRBV2 to TRBJ2-7; TRBD2 is a possible D gene (5 bases). Germline assignment: CDR1 SNHLY and CDR2 FYNNEI. This CDR3 has 14 residues. V shed 3 bases and J shed 2 bases, with 11 bases lying between them. The CDR3 reads CASSEPSNPYEQYF. CDR3 nucleotides: TGTGCCAGCAGTGAGCCTAGCAACCCCTACGAGCAGTACTTC.

The rearrangement links TRBV3-1 (or the pseudogene TRBV3-2) to TRBJ2-3; D may be TRBD2 (5 bases). V gave up 3 bases and J gave up 3 bases, with 16 bases separating them. The germline CDR1 and CDR2 sequences are LGHDT and YNNKEL (reference sequence). The CDR3 has 16 amino acids. The CDR3 spells CASSHSKVTRTDTQYF. In DNA form, the CDR3 reads TGTGCCAGCAGCCACTCGAAAGTTACTAGAACAGATACGCAGTATTTT.

The CDR3 reads CASRQGENQPQHF. The CDR3 bases are TGTGCCAGCAGACAGGGGGAGAATCAGCCCCAGCATTTT. J is TRBJ1-5 and V is TRBV2, with TRBD1 identical over 8 bases. The germline gives CDR1 SNHLY, CDR2 FYNNEI. Trimming took 6 bases from V and 4 from J; bases not matched to a gene: 2. The CDR3 has 13 residues.

The CDR3: CAWSFPDRGGTEAFF. The CDR3, as DNA: TGTGCCTGGAGTTTCCCCGACAGGGGTGGAACTGAAGCTTTCTTT. This chain joins TRBV30 and TRBJ1-1; 8 bases agree with TRBD1. This CDR3 is 15 amino acids long. Trimming took 2 bases from V and 5 from J; bases not matched to a gene: 10. Germline V CDR1 and CDR2: GTSNPN, SVGIG (reference sequence).

The V call is TRBV5-6, the J call TRBJ1-6; 11 nucleotides align to TRBD1. The CDR3 runs 14 residues. V lost 4 bases, J lost 10 bases, and 4 bases stayed unmatched. CDR1 is SGHDT, CDR2 YYEEEE, per germline. The CDR3: CASSGQGAGSPLHF. The DNA for the CDR3 is TGTGCCAGCAGCGGACAGGGGGCGGGGTCACCCCTCCACTTT.

The chain couples TRBV25-1 to TRBJ1-6; D unresolved. The CDR3 is made up of 14 amino acids. The V end lost 4 bases, the J end lost 7 bases, and 11 bases lay between the germline ends. Germline loops: CDR1 MGHDK, CDR2 SYGVNS. CDR3 protein: CASSGPLRNSPLHF. The CDR3 DNA is TGTGCCAGCAGTGGCCCCCTGAGAAATTCACCCCTCCACTTT.

The gene calls are TRBV27 and TRBJ1-6; D is possibly TRBD1 (5 bases). V lost 5 bases to trimming and J lost 7 bases, with 15 bases between them. Germline V CDR1 and CDR2: MNHEY, SMNVEV (reference sequence). The CDR3 consists of 15 residues. The CDR3 coding sequence is TGTGCCAGCAGTCTCCGTAAGGGGTTGAATTCACCCCTCCACTTT. Translation gives CASSLRKGLNSPLHF.